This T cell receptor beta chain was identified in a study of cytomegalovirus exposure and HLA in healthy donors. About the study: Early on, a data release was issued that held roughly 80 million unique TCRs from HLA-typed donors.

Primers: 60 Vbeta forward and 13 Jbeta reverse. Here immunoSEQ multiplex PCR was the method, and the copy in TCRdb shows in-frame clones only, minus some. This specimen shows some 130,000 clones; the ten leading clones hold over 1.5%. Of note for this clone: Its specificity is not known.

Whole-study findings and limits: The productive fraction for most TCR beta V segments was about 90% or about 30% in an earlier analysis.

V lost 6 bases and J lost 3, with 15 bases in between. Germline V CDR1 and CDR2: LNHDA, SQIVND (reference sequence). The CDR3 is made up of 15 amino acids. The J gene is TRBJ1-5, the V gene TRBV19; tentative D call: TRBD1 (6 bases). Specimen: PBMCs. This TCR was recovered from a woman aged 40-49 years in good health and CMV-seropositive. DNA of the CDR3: TGTGCCAGTAGCCTATCGGACAGTCCCAATCAGCCCCAGCATTTT. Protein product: CASSLSDSPNQPQHF.